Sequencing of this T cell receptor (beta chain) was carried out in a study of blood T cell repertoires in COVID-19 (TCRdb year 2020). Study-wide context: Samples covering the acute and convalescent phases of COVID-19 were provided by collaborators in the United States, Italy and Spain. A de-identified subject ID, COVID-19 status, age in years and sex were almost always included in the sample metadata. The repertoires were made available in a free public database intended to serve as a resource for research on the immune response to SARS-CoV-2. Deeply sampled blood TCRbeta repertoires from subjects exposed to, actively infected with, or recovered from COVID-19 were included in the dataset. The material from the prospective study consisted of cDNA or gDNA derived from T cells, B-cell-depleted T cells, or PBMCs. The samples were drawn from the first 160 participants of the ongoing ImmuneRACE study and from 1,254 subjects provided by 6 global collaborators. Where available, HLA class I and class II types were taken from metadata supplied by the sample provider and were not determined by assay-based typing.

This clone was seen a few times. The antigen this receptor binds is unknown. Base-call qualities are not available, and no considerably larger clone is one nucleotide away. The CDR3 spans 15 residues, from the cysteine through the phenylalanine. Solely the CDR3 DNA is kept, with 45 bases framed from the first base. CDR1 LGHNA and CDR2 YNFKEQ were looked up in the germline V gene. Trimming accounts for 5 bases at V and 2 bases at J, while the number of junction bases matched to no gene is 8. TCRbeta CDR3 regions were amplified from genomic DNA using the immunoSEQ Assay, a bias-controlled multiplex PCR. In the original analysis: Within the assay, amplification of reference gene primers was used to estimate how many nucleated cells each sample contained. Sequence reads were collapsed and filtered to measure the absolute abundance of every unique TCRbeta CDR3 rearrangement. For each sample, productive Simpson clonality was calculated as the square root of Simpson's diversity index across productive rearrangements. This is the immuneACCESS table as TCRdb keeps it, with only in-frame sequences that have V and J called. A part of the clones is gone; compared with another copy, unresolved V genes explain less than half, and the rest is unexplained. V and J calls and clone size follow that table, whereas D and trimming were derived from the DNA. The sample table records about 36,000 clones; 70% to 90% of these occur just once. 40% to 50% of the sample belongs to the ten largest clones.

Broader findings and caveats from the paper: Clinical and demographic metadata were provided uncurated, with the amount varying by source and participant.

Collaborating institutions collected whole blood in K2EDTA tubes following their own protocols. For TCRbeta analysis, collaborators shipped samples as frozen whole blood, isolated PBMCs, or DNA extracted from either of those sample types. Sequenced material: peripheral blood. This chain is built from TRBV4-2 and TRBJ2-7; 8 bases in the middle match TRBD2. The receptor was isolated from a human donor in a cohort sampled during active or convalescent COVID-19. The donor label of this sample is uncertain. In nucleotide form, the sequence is TGTGCCAGCAGCGAGGGAGCGGGAGAGACCTACGAGCAGTACTTC. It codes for CASSEGAGETYEQYF.